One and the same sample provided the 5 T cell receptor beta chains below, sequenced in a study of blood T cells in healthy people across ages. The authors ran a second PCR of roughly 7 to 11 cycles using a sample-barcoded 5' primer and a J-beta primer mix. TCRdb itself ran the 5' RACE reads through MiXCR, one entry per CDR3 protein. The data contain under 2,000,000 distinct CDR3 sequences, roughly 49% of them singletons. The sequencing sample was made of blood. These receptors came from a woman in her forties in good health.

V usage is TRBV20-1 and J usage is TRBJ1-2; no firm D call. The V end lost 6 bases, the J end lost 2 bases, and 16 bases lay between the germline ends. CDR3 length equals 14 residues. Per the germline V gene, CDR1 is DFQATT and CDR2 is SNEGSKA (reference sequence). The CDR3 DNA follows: TGCAGTGCCCACGGAATCCTGGGGAACTATGGCTACACCTTC. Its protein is CSAHGILGNYGYTF.

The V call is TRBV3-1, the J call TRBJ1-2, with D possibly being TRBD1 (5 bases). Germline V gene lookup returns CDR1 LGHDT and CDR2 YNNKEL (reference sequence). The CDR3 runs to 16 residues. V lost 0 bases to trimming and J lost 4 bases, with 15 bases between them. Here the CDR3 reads CASSQDQGVVLYGYTF. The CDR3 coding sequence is TGTGCCAGCAGCCAAGATCAAGGGGTCGTTCTCTATGGCTACACCTTC.

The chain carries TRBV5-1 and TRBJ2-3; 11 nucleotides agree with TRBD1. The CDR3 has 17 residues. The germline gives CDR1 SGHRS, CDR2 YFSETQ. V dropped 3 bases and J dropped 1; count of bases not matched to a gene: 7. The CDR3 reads CASSSGTGGTGTDTQYF. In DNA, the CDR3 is TGCGCCAGCAGCTCCGGGACAGGGGGTACGGGCACAGATACGCAGTATTTT.

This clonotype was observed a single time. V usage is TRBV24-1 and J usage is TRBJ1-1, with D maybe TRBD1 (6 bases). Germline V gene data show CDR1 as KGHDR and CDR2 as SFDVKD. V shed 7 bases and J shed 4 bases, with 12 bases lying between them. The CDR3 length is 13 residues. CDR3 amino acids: CATSAKGGTEAFF. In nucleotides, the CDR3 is TGTGCCACCAGCGCCAAAGGGGGCACTGAAGCTTTCTTT.

The CDR3 DNA follows: TGTGCCAGCACTCGAAGACAGGGAGGGTCTGAAGCTTTCTTT. This translates into CASTRRQGGSEAFF. V gene TRBV6-2 or TRBV6-3 combines with J gene TRBJ1-1; 7 bases agree with TRBD1. With V trimmed by 7 bases and J by 6 bases, 11 bases remained unmatched. Germline V gene data show CDR1 as MNHEY and CDR2 as SVGEGT. The CDR3 runs to 14 residues.